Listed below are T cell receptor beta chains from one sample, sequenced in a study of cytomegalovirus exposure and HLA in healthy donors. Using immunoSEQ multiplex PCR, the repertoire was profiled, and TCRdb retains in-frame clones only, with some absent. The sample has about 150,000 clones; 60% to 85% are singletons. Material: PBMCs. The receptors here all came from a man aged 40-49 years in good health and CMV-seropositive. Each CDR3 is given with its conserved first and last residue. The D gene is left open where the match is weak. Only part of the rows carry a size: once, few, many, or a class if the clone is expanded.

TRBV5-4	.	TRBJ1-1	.	CASSSPTANTEAFF	TGTGCCAGCAGCTCTCCGACAGCTAACACTGAAGCTTTCTTT
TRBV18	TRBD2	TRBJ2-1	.	CASSPEVAGGNEQFF	TGTGCCAGCTCACCAGAGGTAGCGGGCGGCAATGAGCAGTTCTTC
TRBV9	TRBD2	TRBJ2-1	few	CASSGAGAGGYNEQFF	TGTGCCAGCAGCGGAGCCGGGGCGGGAGGGTACAATGAGCAGTTCTTC
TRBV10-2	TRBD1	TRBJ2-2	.	CASSAGTGSGELFF	TGCGCCAGCAGCGCCGGGACAGGGAGCGGGGAGCTGTTTTTT
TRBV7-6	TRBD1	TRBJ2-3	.	CASSLAAGTAGDTQYF	TGTGCCAGCAGCTTAGCGGCAGGGACAGCTGGAGATACGCAGTATTTT
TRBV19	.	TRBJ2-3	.	CASSTTTDTQYF	TGTGCCAGTAGTACCACTACAGATACGCAGTATTTT
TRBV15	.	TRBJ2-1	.	CATSLRQMYNEQFF	TGTGCCACCAGCCTGCGACAAATGTACAATGAGCAGTTCTTC
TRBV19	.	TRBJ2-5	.	CASSIRGETQYF	TGTGCCAGTAGTATTCGAGGGGAGACCCAGTACTTC
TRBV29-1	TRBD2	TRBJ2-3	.	CSVELAVHTDTQYF	TGCAGCGTTGAGCTAGCGGTGCACACAGATACGCAGTATTTT
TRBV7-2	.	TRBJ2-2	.	CASSSQGNTGELFF	TGTGCCAGCAGCTCACAGGGGAACACCGGGGAGCTGTTTTTT
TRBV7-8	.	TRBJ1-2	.	CASSPDVGGNGYTF	TGTGCCAGCAGTCCCGACGTCGGAGGCAATGGCTACACCTTC
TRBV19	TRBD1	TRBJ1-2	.	CASNLGTGDGYTF	TGTGCCAGTAATCTCGGGACAGGGGACGGCTACACCTTC
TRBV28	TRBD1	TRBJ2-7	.	CASSPFDRGLYEQYF	TGTGCCAGCAGTCCATTCGACAGGGGCCTATACGAGCAGTACTTC
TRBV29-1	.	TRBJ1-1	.	CSVEVVNMNTEAFF	TGCAGCGTTGAAGTGGTCAACATGAACACTGAAGCTTTCTTT
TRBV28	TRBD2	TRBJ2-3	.	CASSLPGLDSADTQYF	TGTGCCAGCAGTTTACCCGGACTAGATAGCGCAGATACGCAGTATTTT
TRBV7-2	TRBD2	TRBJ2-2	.	CASSLGTLAAGELFF	TGTGCCAGCAGCCTGGGGACTCTAGCGGCAGGGGAGCTGTTTTTT
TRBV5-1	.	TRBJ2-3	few	CASSSPTATTSTDTQYF	TGCGCCAGCAGCTCCCCGACAGCCACCACTAGCACAGATACGCAGTATTTT
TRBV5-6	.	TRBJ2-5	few	CASSLGPVAHF	TGTGCCAGCAGCTTGGGGCCTGTAGCCCACTTC
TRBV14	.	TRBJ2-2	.	CASSPWGGVGGELFF	TGTGCCAGCAGCCCCTGGGGAGGAGTCGGCGGGGAGCTGTTTTTT
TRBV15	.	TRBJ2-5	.	CATSEFKQETQYF	TGTGCCACCAGCGAGTTCAAACAAGAGACCCAGTACTTC
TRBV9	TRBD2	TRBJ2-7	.	CASSYSGRADYEQYF	TGTGCCAGCAGCTATAGCGGGAGGGCCGATTACGAGCAGTACTTC
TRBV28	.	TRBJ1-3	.	CASSLPLGGSGNTIYF	TGTGCCAGCAGTTTACCCTTGGGGGGCTCTGGAAACACCATATATTTT
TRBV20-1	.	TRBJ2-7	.	CSAPRSYEQYF	TGCAGTGCTCCCCGTAGCTACGAGCAGTACTTC
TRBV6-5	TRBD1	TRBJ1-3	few	CASSYGTAGNTIYF	TGTGCCAGCAGTTACGGGACAGCTGGAAACACCATATATTTT
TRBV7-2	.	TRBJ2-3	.	CASSSDSATQYF	TGTGCCAGCAGCTCGGACTCTGCTACGCAGTATTTT